The present TCR beta chain was sequenced within a study of cytomegalovirus exposure and HLA in healthy donors (dated by TCRdb to about 2017). Some background on the complete study: An earlier analysis of roughly 500 of the donors reported about 280 Gb of sequence data and 95 million to 120 million unique TCR beta sequences obtained from about 179 million T cells. Every discovery cohort repertoire had been produced on one sequencing platform. Donor age, sex, ethnicity and CMV serostatus were compiled together with the repertoire data. In a later genetic analysis, genome-wide SNP genotypes for 398 of the 666 donors were used, and that subset was treated as a discovery cohort. Using immunosequencing, the study profiled T cell repertoires from some 670 subjects and related those repertoires to cytomegalovirus serostatus. Among the roughly 400 genotyped donors, around 81% belonged to the genetic ancestry cluster associated with self-reported Caucasian donors. Roughly five DR-DQ haplotypes were handled as single units for association and clustering because linkage in the cohort was strong. An earlier analysis of approximately 500 of the donors applied high-throughput TCR beta sequencing to assess whether each TCR beta V gene segment acted as functional or pseudogenic. A later analysis re-examined previously published TCR beta repertoires from roughly 650 donors and added high-resolution HLA genotyping to investigate patterns of TCR occurrence. An early release covering more than 500 HLA-typed donors comprised approximately 290 gigabases of sequencing data and about 90 million unique TCR sequences. Along with the roughly 670-subject first cohort, a separate validation cohort of over 90 different subjects was used. Typing coverage differed by locus: A, B, C, DRB1 and DQB1 were typed in roughly 620-630 donors, DQA1 in approximately 520, DPA1 in around 600, and DPB1 in roughly 450. Across approximately 420 genotyped donors of the cohort, an average of about 240,000 unique TCR beta nucleotide sequences per donor were sequenced, and 15% to 20% of those sequences were non-productive. The study aimed to test whether cataloging public T cell receptors could reveal signatures of past pathogen exposure. The study combined high-throughput TCR immunosequencing, statistical association of individual TCRs with disease status, and machine learning to predict cytomegalovirus infection status. HLA typing included class I and class II loci at four-digit resolution. In the later analysis, no new phenotypic data were used to find candidate immune exposures; instead, reliance was placed on TCR beta sequences and their occurrence across donors. What the study reported, not specific to this receptor: In vitro tests confirmed that a few of the cytomegalovirus-associated TCR beta chains recognize cytomegalovirus antigens. HLA typing was unavailable for some donors at each locus, so association tests used only the typed subset. According to a later analysis, parvovirus B19, influenza, CMV and Epstein-Barr virus appeared linked to several top co-occurrence clusters. In a later analysis, the rate of TCR association differed among HLA loci, with DRB1 alleles having the most associated TCRs and HLA-C alleles having the fewest. A further reported finding was that TCR beta sequences accurately predicted the HLA-A and HLA-B alleles for most subjects in the first cohort. The cohort was sequenced for TCR beta chains only, and without alpha or paired-chain data the features that could be detected were limited. A group of highly shared sequence variants was considered likely to be a technical artifact of the sequencing pipeline. An association between a missense DCLRE1C variant and V-gene and J-gene trimming of TCR beta chains was found in a later genetic analysis and replicated in an independent cohort. The presence/absence analyses assumed that sequencing depth was roughly uniform across donors, and that assumption may not be true. Compared with the roughly 670-donor mean, donors in an Asian-associated ancestry cluster had fewer N-insertions in productive TCRs, according to a later genetic analysis. A later analysis found that HLA-associated TCR beta chains were more clonally expanded and had lower generation probabilities than equally common non-associated chains. When HLA alleles, especially DR and DQ, strongly co-occurred, attributing TCR associations to individual alleles was difficult. Cytomegalovirus status was reported to be diagnosed by the classifier with high specificity and sensitivity in both the original and validation cohorts. Because counts were too low, some 17 rarely observed V segments, including chromosome 9 orphons, were left out of the earlier analysis of 587 of the donors. The only immune exposure information available for the cohort was CMV serostatus. In a later analysis, most CMV-associated TCR beta chains were found to appear HLA-restricted, with HLA associations seemingly driven largely by CMV exposure. Linkage disequilibrium might explain the correlated functional status among segregating V segments, but an unknown experimental factor could not be ruled out. A later analysis associated roughly 17,000 TCR beta sequences with specific HLA alleles at a false discovery rate of 0.05. Broadly in line with IMGT annotations, most TCR beta V segments showed up in productive rearrangements about 87% or about 30% of the time in an earlier analysis of several hundred of the donors. Because the 87-base-pair reads could not distinguish some IMGT-functional V segments, including TRBV6-2 and TRBV6-3, those segments were excluded. The study listed 150 to 200 TCR beta chains as associated with cytomegalovirus. The authors suggested that the approach could potentially be extended to other disease states and immunological phenotypes. Most TCR sequences were seen in very few donors, while some public TCRs were found in many individuals.

The cohort was made up of under 800 healthy bone marrow donors. At the time of sampling, every cohort member was nominally healthy, though immune exposures that went unrecorded were likely present. The donor tested CMV seropositive, placing the donor among the approximately 290 seropositive members of the cohort. A peripheral blood sample was collected from each donor, and TCR beta sequencing was performed on peripheral blood mononuclear cells. Genomic DNA was extracted from the blood cell samples with the Qiagen DNeasy Blood Extraction Kit. Trimmed from V: 3 bases; trimmed from J: 2 bases; junction bases lacking a gene match: 9. From the cysteine through the phenylalanine, the CDR3 covers 16 amino acids. The retained sequence is limited to the CDR3, 48 bases, with the frame set at the first base. As encoded in the germline V gene, CDR1 is ENHRY while CDR2 is SYGVKD. The library relied on the immunoSEQ multiplex PCR assay. For the multiplex PCR, a mixture combining 60 forward primers for TCR Vbeta segments and 13 reverse primers for TCR Jbeta segments was used. Amplification of the CDR3 region of rearranged TCR beta genes was performed with a multiplex PCR assay on genomic DNA. The Illumina HiSeq System was used to sequence the amplified TCR beta libraries as 87-base-pair reads. As for how the authors treated the data: A later analysis counted 65 million to 90 million unique TCR beta chains across the 666 repertoires, and approximately 11 million of these chains were shared by at least two donors. Raw reads were error-corrected and collapsed into unique sequences with a nearest-neighbor algorithm that merged closely related sequences to remove PCR and sequencing errors. Alignment of CDR3 sequences to IMGT reference sequences was used to assign V, D and J gene segments. For a sequence to be retained, at least a six-nucleotide match to both a V gene segment and a J gene segment was required. A rearrangement counted as productive if the CDR3 had no stop codons and remained in frame with V and J, and every other rearrangement counted as non-productive. CDR3 was defined by IMGT convention, running from the second conserved V-encoded cysteine to the conserved J-encoded phenylalanine. The earlier analysis of roughly 590 of the donors excluded any sequence lacking an unambiguous match to a single V gene segment. An earlier analysis of a few hundred of the donors classified V segments as functional when productive rearrangements were above 56.7% and as segregating when the standard deviation between donors was above 5%. A statistical classification framework was built for diagnosing cytomegalovirus status from the catalog of TCR beta chain sequences. In a later analysis, TCR nucleotide sequences were compared against IMGT/GENE-DB human TR gene sequences so that V and J genes could be assigned. The TCRdist pipeline was used in a later analysis to assign CDR3 sequences and most-parsimonious VDJ recombination scenarios. In a later analysis, every TCR beta chain was defined by the combination of its CDR3 amino acid sequence and its V-gene family, and reads without a unique V-gene family were dropped. A later analysis removed 500 to 650 highly shared, low-generation-probability nucleotide sequences to deal with suspected cross-contamination and a sequencing artifact. In a later analysis, a clonal expansion index for each public chain was calculated from normalized within-repertoire ranks of inferred template counts. In a later analysis, generation probabilities were computed with a VDJ recombination model fitted to out-of-frame rearrangements, and the resulting probabilities were checked against IGoR. Hypergeometric tests were used in a later analysis to score TCR-TCR, TCR-HLA and TCR-CMV co-occurrence, with a repertoire-size bias correction applied to the TCR pairs. To estimate false discovery rates, a later analysis permuted the HLA or CMV assignments 20 times. In a later analysis, co-occurring TCRs were grouped using DBSCAN, with TCRdist sequence similarity added in when clustering inside HLA-allele-positive subsets. Repertoires with fewer than 30,000 or more than 120,000 public chains, plus five repertoires with anomalous nucleotide sharing, were excluded from co-occurrence clustering. Drawn from immuneACCESS, this table holds only the in-frame rearrangements with V and J called that TCRdb kept. Clones are partly lost; checked studies trace under half to an unresolved V gene and leave the rest unexplained. The D gene and trimming were derived from the DNA, and the V and J assignments and clone size from that table. This sample holds approximately 130,000 clones; 65% to 80% were observed only once. 5.8% of the sample is taken by the ten largest.

Of note for this clone: No cognate antigen has been identified for it. Per-base qualities were not stored, and no clone one base away is much larger.

Material for sequencing was PBMCs. This chain is built from TRBV10-3 and TRBJ1-2; TRBD1 aligns with 7 central bases. The sequence derives from a man younger than 30 in good health and CMV-seropositive. The sequenced DNA: TGTGCCATCAGTGATGGGGTAAAGGGACAGAACTATGGCTACACCTTC. Its amino acids are CAISDGVKGQNYGYTF.